A single sample is the source of the 12 T cell receptor beta chains below, sequenced in a study of T cells in tuberculosis. The sample's time point: new active TB diagnosis, blood taken before or within 7 days of starting treatment. Data came from immunoSEQ multiplex PCR; TCRdb stores just in-frame clones and leaves some out. The sample lists 25,000 to 35,000 clones; 92% were seen once. The source material was PBMCs, sampled at tuberculosis diagnosis. Source of these receptors: an adult with tuberculosis.

This clone appeared a single time. The rearrangement joins TRBV13 to TRBJ2-7; D is perhaps TRBD1 (7 bases). CDR3 size: 14 residues. V was cut by 3 bases and J by 4 bases, with 13 bases left in between. The germline CDR1 and CDR2 sequences are PRHDT and FYEKMQ (reference sequence). CDR3 bases: TGTGCCAGCAGCTTCGGCGGGACAGCATACGAGCAGTACTTC. It is translated as CASSFGGTAYEQYF.

This chain joins TRBV10-1 and TRBJ2-1; 7 nucleotides line up with TRBD2. CDR3 length: 16 amino acids. From germline, CDR1 is WNHNN and CDR2 SYGVQD (reference sequence). V lost 0 bases, J lost 0 bases, and 2 bases stayed unmatched. The CDR3 reads CASSESGGSSYNEQFF. In nucleotides, the CDR3 is TGCGCCAGCAGTGAGTCGGGGGGGAGCTCCTACAATGAGCAGTTCTTC.

This sequence joins TRBV23-1 and TRBJ2-2; no clear D gene. TRBV23-1 has ORF status, its function being uncertain. Trimming took 3 bases from V and 4 from J, leaving 9 bases between them. The CDR3 runs to 14 residues. The DNA of the CDR3 is TGCGCCAGCAGTCATAACGACTCCACCGGGGAGCTGTTTTTT. Its protein is CASSHNDSTGELFF.

V and J are TRBV10-1 and TRBJ2-6, with TRBD1 as a possible D gene (5 bases). CDR1 is WNHNN, CDR2 SYGVQD, per germline (reference sequence). The V and J ends lost 5 bases and 0 bases respectively, with 11 bases between them. This CDR3 contains 16 residues. CDR3: CASSRGHNSGANVLTF. The CDR3 DNA reads TGCGCCAGCAGTCGAGGACACAACTCTGGGGCCAACGTCCTGACTTTC.

The chain's CDR3 is CASSGQGYTGELFF. The CDR3 region has the DNA TGTGCCAGCAGCGGACAGGGGTACACCGGGGAGCTGTTTTTT. This chain uses TRBV9 with TRBJ2-2; 8 bases match TRBD1. The CDR3 loop spans 14 amino acids. J lost 3 bases, V lost 3 bases, and 1 base had no gene match. Looked up from germline, CDR1 is SGDLS and CDR2 is YYNGEE.

The chain recombines TRBV19 with TRBJ1-2; 9 positions match TRBD1. The CDR3 is 16 residues long. V was pared by 4 bases and J by 2 bases, with 8 bases of the junction left unmatched. CDR1 is LNHDA, CDR2 SQIVND, per germline (reference sequence). CDR3 bases: TGTGCCAGTAGTACTAACACAGGGGGCAAAAACTATGGCTACACCTTC. Translated, it gives CASSTNTGGKNYGYTF.

In this sample, this clone is medium-sized (0.01 to 0.1%). V and J are TRBV2 and TRBJ2-1; the match to TRBD2 covers 10 bases. CDR3 size: 15 residues. CDR1 SNHLY and CDR2 FYNNEI come from the germline V gene. Losses at the gene ends were 6 bases for V and 4 bases for J; bases not matched to a gene: 6. CDR3 sequence: CASRAPAGGYNEQFF. The DNA for the CDR3 is TGTGCCAGCAGAGCCCCAGCGGGAGGGTACAATGAGCAGTTCTTC.

J is TRBJ2-6 and V is TRBV12-5, with 16 bases identical to TRBD2. The CDR3 length is 21 residues. Germline CDR1 is LGHNT and CDR2 is FRNRAP. V was clipped by 2 bases and J by 2 bases; unmatched bases: 9. The chain's CDR3 is CASGLTLGLAGGPAGANVLTF. The CDR3 coding sequence is TGTGCTAGTGGTTTGACCTTGGGACTAGCGGGAGGGCCGGCTGGGGCCAACGTCCTGACTTTC. The complete variable domain, with remaining parts taken from reference TRBV12-5 and TRBJ2-6, reads DARVTQTPRHKVTEMGQEVTMRCQPILGHNTVFWYRQTMMQGLELLAYFRNRAPLDDSGMPKDRFSAEMPDATLATLKIQPSEPRDSAVYFCASGLTLGLAGGPAGANVLTFGAGSRLTVL.

This rearrangement joins TRBV6-6 to TRBJ2-4, with a tentative D call TRBD2 (7 bases). This CDR3 spans 14 amino acids. V dropped 8 bases and J dropped 5 bases, with 16 bases sitting between them. Germline-derived CDR1 and CDR2 are MNHNY and SVGAGI (reference sequence). The CDR3, as DNA: TGTGCCAGCGCCCAAACGGGGGGCCAAAACATTCAGTACTTC. It yields the protein CASAQTGGQNIQYF.

This rearrangement joins TRBV19 to TRBJ1-5; D is perhaps TRBD1 (5 bases). This CDR3 is 15 amino acids long. V gave up 3 bases and J gave up 5 bases, with 14 bases separating them. Germline V CDR1 and CDR2: LNHDA, SQIVND (reference sequence). For the CDR3, the DNA is TGTGCCAGTAGTATCGCGGCAGGGCAGGATCAGCCCCAGCATTTT. Translating it yields CASSIAAGQDQPQHF.

The J gene is TRBJ2-5, the V gene TRBV7-2; 11 nucleotides match TRBD1. The CDR3 covers 14 residues. CDR1 is SGHTA and CDR2 is FQGNSA in the germline V gene. After removal of 5 bases from V and 4 bases from J, the junction contained 3 bases not matched to a gene. The CDR3 DNA reads TGTGCCAGCAGCACGGGGACAGGGGGAGAGACCCAGTACTTC. Its protein is CASSTGTGGETQYF.

The chain combines TRBV13 with TRBJ2-1; 10 bases are shared with TRBD2. Germline V lookup: CDR1 PRHDT, CDR2 FYEKMQ (reference sequence). CDR3 length: 15 residues. The J segment lost 8 bases and the V segment lost 6 bases, leaving 10 bases of the junction unmatched. CDR3 bases: TGTGCCAGCAGGTCCCCTAGCGGGAGTGTCTATGAGCAGTTCTTC. Its translation: CASRSPSGSVYEQFF.